This T cell receptor beta chain was identified in a study of shared clonotypes between healthy human individuals. Profiling relied on immunoSEQ multiplex PCR, and the TCRdb table lists in-frame clones only, not all of them. This sample yields fewer than 1.4 million clones, of which 70% to 80% are seen a single time; 0.5% to 0.65% belongs to the top ten. This clone has more than one count but fewer than ten. Other nucleotide sequences from this sample produce the same CDR3. The V gene's germline CDR1 is SGHRS and CDR2 YFSETQ. The J segment lost 5 bases and the V segment lost 3 bases, leaving 0 bases of the junction unmatched. This CDR3 comprises 12 residues.

The sequenced sample consisted of memory CD4+ T cells from PBMCs. Subset reported: CD45RA-negative fraction. The receptor was derived from a man younger than 30 in good health. Some clones in this sample may be carry-over from other donors' samples. The rearrangement links TRBV5-1 to TRBJ2-5, with 8 positions matching TRBD1. CDR3 bases: TGCGCCAGCAGCTGGGACAGGGAGACCCAGTACTTC. This encodes CASSWDRETQYF.